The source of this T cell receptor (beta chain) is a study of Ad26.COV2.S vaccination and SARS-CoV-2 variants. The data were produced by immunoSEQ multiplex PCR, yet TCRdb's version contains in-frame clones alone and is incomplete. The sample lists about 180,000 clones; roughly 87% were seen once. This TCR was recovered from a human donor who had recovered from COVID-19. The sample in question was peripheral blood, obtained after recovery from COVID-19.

The CDR3 region has the DNA TGTGCCAGCAGCCCACAGGGCTGGGAGTTCTATGGCTACACCTTC. It yields the protein CASSPQGWEFYGYTF. The chain links TRBV7-9 to TRBJ1-2; a weak D match, TRBD1 (6 bases). Trimming cost V 5 bases and J 4 bases, with 17 bases left between them. The CDR3 runs 15 residues. Germline lookup yields CDR1 SEHNR and CDR2 FQNEAQ (reference sequence).